The T cell receptor (beta chain) described here comes from a study of radiotherapy plus CTLA-4 blockade in lung cancer. The ends lost 0 bases at V and 5 bases at J; junction bases unmatched: 9. Germline V gives CDR1 SGHNT, CDR2 YYREEE (reference sequence). CDR3 length: 16 residues. Repertoires were generated with immunoSEQ multiplex PCR, while TCRdb's copy carries only in-frame clones and drops some. The table shows just over 60,000 clones, with approximately 75% occurring only once. The rearrangement uses TRBV5-4 and TRBJ1-1; 8 positions agree with TRBD1. The specimen was peripheral blood, collected from a patient treated with radiotherapy plus ipilimumab. This receptor was obtained from a human donor with non-small cell lung cancer who had a complete response to radiotherapy plus ipilimumab. DNA for the CDR3: TGTGCCAGCAGCTTGGAAGGCTACAGGGGGGAAACTGAAGCTTTCTTT. This sequence encodes CASSLEGYRGETEAFF. The full variable domain, with the rest looked up from reference TRBV5-4 and TRBJ1-1, is ETGVTQSPTHLIKTRGQQVTLRCSSQSGHNTVSWYQQALGQGPQFIFQYYREEENGRGNFPPRFSGLQFPNYSSELNVNALELDDSALYLCASSLEGYRGETEAFFGQGTRLTVV.